This T cell receptor beta chain was found in a study of blood T cells in healthy people across ages. Then a second PCR, running roughly 7 to 12 cycles, was carried out with a sample-barcoded 5' primer and a J-beta primer mix. Sequencing of every sample gave 2.5 million or more CDR3-containing paired-end reads. TCRdb redid the calling of the 5' RACE reads with MiXCR, one entry per CDR3 protein. The table has 600,000 to 850,000 distinct CDR3 sequences, roughly 25% seen once. On this clonotype itself: As yet, its antigen is unknown.

Findings of the study overall: Expanded clonotype shifts may have been confounded, as the donors had an unknown CMV status. Higher diversity and more naive CD4+ cells were features of long-lived donors, compared to aged donors.

CDR3 size: 14 residues. From germline, CDR1 is PRHDT and CDR2 FYEKMQ (reference sequence). A further study also used this sample, focusing on T cells of mothers and their children.

The receptor's source is a boy younger than 18 in good health. The gene calls are TRBV13 and TRBJ2-5, with 7 bases aligning to TRBD2. Judging by the DNA end, TRBJ2-1 fits better; the J call may be wrong. Sequencing used blood. CDR3 DNA: TGTGCCAGCAGCCAAGGACTAGTCCGTACTGAGCAGTTCTTC. Translated, it gives CASSQGLVRTEQFF.